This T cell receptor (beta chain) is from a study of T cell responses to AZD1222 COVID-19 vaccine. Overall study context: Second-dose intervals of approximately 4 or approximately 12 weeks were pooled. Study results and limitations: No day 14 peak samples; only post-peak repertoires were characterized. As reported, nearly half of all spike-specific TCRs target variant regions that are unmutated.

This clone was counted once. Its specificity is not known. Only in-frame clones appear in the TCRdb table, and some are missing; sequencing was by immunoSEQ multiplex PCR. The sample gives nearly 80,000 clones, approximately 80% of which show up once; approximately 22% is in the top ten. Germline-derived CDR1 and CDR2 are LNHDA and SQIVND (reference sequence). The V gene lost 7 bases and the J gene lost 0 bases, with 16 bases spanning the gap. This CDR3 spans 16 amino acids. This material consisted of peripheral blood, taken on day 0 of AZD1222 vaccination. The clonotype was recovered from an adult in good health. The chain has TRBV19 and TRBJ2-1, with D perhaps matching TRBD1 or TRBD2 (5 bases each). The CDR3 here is CASTKAGRYSYNEQFF. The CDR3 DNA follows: TGTGCCAGTACTAAAGCAGGGAGATACTCCTACAATGAGCAGTTCTTC.